This entry lists 11 T cell receptor beta chains sequenced from one sample in a study of OX40 agonist ivuxolimab in advanced cancers. Sequencing used immunoSEQ multiplex PCR; TCRdb keeps in-frame clones, though not all of them. The sample carries about 83,000 clones, over 80% recorded once. The sample consisted of CD4+ or CD8+ T cells sorted from blood, taken in a trial of the OX40 agonist ivuxolimab. Receptors originate from an adult with an advanced solid tumor such as melanoma, head and neck, liver or kidney cancer.

The chain joins TRBV7-2 to TRBJ1-2, with D possibly matching TRBD1 (5 bases). CDR3 length equals 14 residues. CDR1 SGHTA and CDR2 FQGNSA come from the germline V gene. V shed 1 base and J shed 5 bases, with 11 bases lying between them. The CDR3 sequence is CASSLGTGVYGYTF. The CDR3 DNA reads TGTGCCAGCAGCTTAGGCACAGGCGTGTATGGCTACACCTTC. The whole variable domain, remainder taken from reference TRBV7-2 and TRBJ1-2, is GAGVSQSPSNKVTEKGKDVELRCDPISGHTALYWYRQSLGQGLEFLIYFQGNSAPDKSGLPSDRFSAERTGGSVSTLTIQRTQQEDSAVYLCASSLGTGVYGYTFGSGTRLTVV.

The chain carries TRBV15 and TRBJ2-4, with D unresolved. Trimming took off 4 bases at V and 5 bases at J, with 9 bases between the two ends. The V gene's germline CDR1 is LNHNV and CDR2 YYDKDF (reference sequence). There are 13 residues in the CDR3. The CDR3 sequence is CATSTGRQNIQYF. The CDR3 DNA follows: TGTGCCACCAGCACAGGACGGCAAAACATTCAGTACTTC. Drawing the rest from reference TRBV15 and TRBJ2-4, the complete variable domain is DAMVIQNPRYQVTQFGKPVTLSCSQTLNHNVMYWYQQKSSQAPKLLFHYYDKDFNNEADTPDNFQSRRPNTSFCFLDIRSPGLGDTAMYLCATSTGRQNIQYFGAGTRLSVL.

The V call is TRBV5-4, the J call TRBJ2-1; D not resolved. The CDR3 is 12 residues long. The ends were cut back, 2 bases at V and 6 bases at J, with 6 bases in the middle. Germline CDR1 and CDR2: SGHNT and YYREEE (reference sequence). CDR3: CASSFDSNEQFF. The CDR3 DNA follows: TGTGCCAGCAGCTTTGATAGCAATGAGCAGTTCTTC.

CDR3 sequence (DNA): TGTGCCAGCAGCTTTCAGGGTGAGACCCAGTACTTC. Translating gives CASSFQGETQYF. V and J are TRBV5-4 and TRBJ2-5, with a possible D match to TRBD1 (5 bases). The CDR3 sequence is 12 residues long. V lost 2 bases, J lost 5 bases, and 7 bases lay in between. Germline CDR1 is SGHNT and CDR2 is YYREEE (reference sequence). The full variable domain, its missing parts supplied by reference TRBV5-4 and TRBJ2-5, is ETGVTQSPTHLIKTRGQQVTLRCSSQSGHNTVSWYQQALGQGPQFIFQYYREEENGRGNFPPRFSGLQFPNYSSELNVNALELDDSALYLCASSFQGETQYFGPGTRLLVL.

The CDR3 DNA is TGTGCCAGCAGTTCTGAGGGGGCCTCGGAGACCCAGTACTTC. Amino acid sequence: CASSSEGASETQYF. The J gene is TRBJ2-5, the V gene TRBV5-8; TRBD1 agrees at 7 bases. This CDR3 spans 14 amino acids. The germline gives CDR1 SGHTS, CDR2 YDEGEE. V was pared by 5 bases and J by 5 bases, with 9 bases of the junction left unmatched.

The gene calls are TRBV7-2 and TRBJ2-7; D possibly corresponds to TRBD2 (6 bases). Trimming removed 2 bases at V and 3 bases at J, with 11 bases between. The CDR3 runs to 14 residues. Germline lookup yields CDR1 SGHTA and CDR2 FQGNSA. CDR3 DNA sequence: TGTGCCAGCAGCTTATCTGGGGAGGACTACGAGCAGTACTTC. Its translation is CASSLSGEDYEQYF. The whole variable domain, remainder taken from reference TRBV7-2 and TRBJ2-7, is GAGVSQSPSNKVTEKGKDVELRCDPISGHTALYWYRQSLGQGLEFLIYFQGNSAPDKSGLPSDRFSAERTGGSVSTLTIQRTQQEDSAVYLCASSLSGEDYEQYFGPGTRLTVT.

V and J are TRBV7-2 and TRBJ2-3; 14 nucleotides agree with TRBD2. V was clipped by 5 bases and J by 5 bases; unmatched bases: 3. The CDR3 totals 15 residues. Germline V gene data show CDR1 as SGHTA and CDR2 as FQGNSA. This chain's CDR3 is CASSVTSGGGDTQYF. The CDR3 coding sequence is TGTGCCAGCAGCGTGACTAGCGGGGGGGGAGATACGCAGTATTTT.

This clone was counted only a few times. V and J are TRBV18 and TRBJ1-1, with a possible D match to TRBD1 (5 bases). The germline V gene encodes CDR1 KGHSH and CDR2 LQKENI. Trimming removed 0 bases at V and 4 bases at J, with 9 bases between. The CDR3 loop spans 14 amino acids. The CDR3 reads CASSPPAGFTEAFF. CDR3 sequence (DNA): TGTGCCAGCTCACCACCCGCAGGGTTCACTGAAGCTTTCTTT. Complete variable domain (other parts from reference TRBV18 and TRBJ1-1): NAGVMQNPRHLVRRRGQEARLRCSPMKGHSHVYWYRQLPEEGLKFMVYLQKENIIDESGMPKERFSAEFPKEGPSILRIQQVVRGDSAAYFCASSPPAGFTEAFFGQGTRLTVV.

V gene TRBV9 combines with J gene TRBJ2-2; 8 nucleotides match TRBD2. V was clipped by 0 bases and J by 5 bases; unmatched bases: 9. The length of the CDR3 is 17 residues. Germline loops: CDR1 SGDLS, CDR2 YYNGEE. The CDR3 reads CASSVAGWGLGTGELFF. The CDR3 nucleotides read TGTGCCAGCAGCGTAGCGGGCTGGGGACTAGGGACCGGGGAGCTGTTTTTT.

This chain joins TRBV20-1 and TRBJ2-1; no clear D gene. The V gene lost 3 bases and the J gene lost 10 bases, with 10 bases spanning the gap. CDR3 size: 11 residues. Germline assignment: CDR1 DFQATT and CDR2 SNEGSKA (reference sequence). CDR3 nucleotides: TGCAGTGCTAGTCCAGGTGACGAGCAGTTCTTC. It specifies CSASPGDEQFF.

The CDR3 nucleotides are TGTGCCAGCAGCCCGGGACAGGAGCTCTACAATGAGCAGTTCTTC. The encoded protein is CASSPGQELYNEQFF. V and J are TRBV7-2 and TRBJ2-1; TRBD1 matches at 8 bases. Germline lookup yields CDR1 SGHTA and CDR2 FQGNSA. The CDR3 has 15 residues. J lost 3 bases, V lost 5 bases, and 6 bases had no gene match.